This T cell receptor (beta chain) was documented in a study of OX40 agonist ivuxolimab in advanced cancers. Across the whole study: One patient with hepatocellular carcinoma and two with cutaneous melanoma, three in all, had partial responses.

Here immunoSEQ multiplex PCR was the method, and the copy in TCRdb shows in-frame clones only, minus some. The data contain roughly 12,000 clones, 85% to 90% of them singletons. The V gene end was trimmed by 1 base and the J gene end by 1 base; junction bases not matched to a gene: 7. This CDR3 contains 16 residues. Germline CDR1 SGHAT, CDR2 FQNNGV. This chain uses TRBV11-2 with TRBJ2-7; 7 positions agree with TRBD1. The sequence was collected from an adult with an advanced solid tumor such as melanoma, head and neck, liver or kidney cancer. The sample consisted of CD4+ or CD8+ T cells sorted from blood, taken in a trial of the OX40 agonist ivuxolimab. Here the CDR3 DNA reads TGTGCCAGCAGCTTAGTGCTCCAGGGGGATTCCTACGAGCAGTACTTC. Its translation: CASSLVLQGDSYEQYF.